The 21 T cell receptor beta chains below all came from one sample that was sequenced in a study of Ad26.COV2.S vaccination and SARS-CoV-2 variants. Repertoires were generated with immunoSEQ multiplex PCR, while TCRdb's copy carries only in-frame clones and drops some. The sample lists around 340,000 clones, 86% occurring once. Treatment here: some 20 received Ad26.COV2.S at low or high dose, single or two shots; five or six received placebo; per-sample allocation not given. Samples analyzed were those drawn on day 63 after the first vaccine or placebo injection. This material consisted of peripheral blood, taken in a trial of Ad26.COV2.S vaccine versus placebo. All receptors derive from a person aged 18 to 65 who received the Ad26.COV2.S COVID-19 vaccine or a placebo.

The chain combines TRBV7-9 with TRBJ2-2; 11 bases align to TRBD1. Germline loops: CDR1 SEHNR, CDR2 FQNEAQ (reference sequence). The CDR3 is 16 amino acids. V shed 5 bases, J shed 4 bases, and the junction held 6 bases outside the gene matches. The CDR3, as DNA: TGTGCCAGCAGCCGCGCCGGGACAGGGGGCACCGGGGAGCTGTTTTTT. This translates into CASSRAGTGGTGELFF.

The chain uses TRBV2 and TRBJ2-7, with TRBD1 matching 7 bases. Germline loops: CDR1 SNHLY, CDR2 FYNNEI. J lost 4 bases, V lost 3 bases, and 9 bases had no gene match. The CDR3 length is 15 residues. Here the CDR3 reads CASSDIRDSFYEQYF. As DNA, the CDR3 is TGTGCCAGCAGTGACATCCGGGACAGTTTTTACGAGCAGTACTTC.

Comment on this clone: A read error may explain this, as a much larger clone is one base away. Other DNA sequences in this sample translate to the same CDR3. The V and J genes are TRBV6-2 or TRBV6-3 and TRBJ2-7; D call uncertain. Trimming pared 4 bases from V and 3 bases from J, leaving 4 bases between. CDR1 MNHEY and CDR2 SVGEGT come from the germline V gene. The CDR3 has 11 amino acids. CDR3 amino acids: CASSLYYEQYF. In DNA form, the CDR3 reads TGTGCCAGCAGTTTGTACTACGAGCAGTACTTC.

V is TRBV27 and J is TRBJ1-6; D not resolved. The CDR3 length is 13 residues. CDR1 is MNHEY and CDR2 is SMNVEV in the germline V gene (reference sequence). The ends were cut back, 7 bases at V and 6 bases at J, with 10 bases in the middle. The CDR3 sequence is CASTWQPNSPLHF. Here the CDR3 DNA reads TGTGCCAGCACGTGGCAGCCTAATTCACCCCTCCACTTT.

This chain connects TRBV2 to TRBJ2-7, with D perhaps TRBD1 (6 bases). CDR1 and CDR2 (germline): SNHLY, FYNNEI. V dropped 6 bases and J dropped 5 bases, with 14 bases sitting between them. This CDR3 comprises 13 residues. In DNA form, the CDR3 reads TGTGCCAGCAGGGGCGGCAGGGGTAACGAGCAGTACTTC. This translates into CASRGGRGNEQYF.

CDR3 sequence: CASSYSLQLNTEAFF. The DNA of the CDR3 is TGTGCCAGCAGTTACTCGCTCCAGTTGAACACTGAAGCTTTCTTT. The chain is built from TRBV6-5 and TRBJ1-1; D is unclear. V lost 0 bases and J 0 bases, leaving 8 bases between the germline ends. The CDR3 length is 15 residues. Germline loops: CDR1 MNHEY, CDR2 SVGAGI.

CDR3 bases: TGTGCCAGCAGCCTGAACCCCCAGGGGCAAGAGACCCAGTACTTC. Encoded protein: CASSLNPQGQETQYF. This chain connects TRBV13 to TRBJ2-5, with D tentatively TRBD1 (6 bases). Germline V lookup: CDR1 PRHDT, CDR2 FYEKMQ (reference sequence). The V end lost 5 bases, the J end lost 2 bases, and 15 bases lay between the germline ends. The CDR3 consists of 15 residues.

This clone was observed a single time. The rearrangement uses TRBV6-5 and TRBJ2-1, with 8 bases that match TRBD1. This CDR3 is 15 amino acids long. Germline V gene sequence: CDR1 MNHEY, CDR2 SVGAGI. The V and J ends lost 8 bases and 0 bases, in that order; junction bases with no gene match: 6. The CDR3 is CASLRQGSSYNEQFF. Written as DNA, the CDR3 is TGTGCCAGCTTACGACAGGGGAGCTCCTACAATGAGCAGTTCTTC.

As concerns this clone: At one end, the junction sequence differs from germline, possibly due to a read error. Additional DNA sequences in this sample encode the identical CDR3. The rearrangement joins TRBV7-7 to TRBJ2-3; D not resolved. The germline V gene has CDR1 SSHAT and CDR2 FNYEAQ (reference sequence). This CDR3 contains 13 residues. The CDR3 region has the DNA TGTGCTAGCAGCTTATCGGGCACAGATACGCAGTATTTT. Translation gives CASSLSGTDTQYF.

V gene TRBV4-1 combines with J gene TRBJ2-7; D gene unclear. V was trimmed by 0 bases and J by 3 bases, leaving 12 bases between them. There are 15 residues in the CDR3. Germline CDR1 is MGHRA and CDR2 is YSYEKL. Here the CDR3 reads CASSQDQVGYYEQYF. DNA for the CDR3: TGCGCCAGCAGCCAAGATCAGGTAGGCTACTACGAGCAGTACTTC.

This chain joins TRBV9 and TRBJ2-1; D gene unclear. CDR1 is SGDLS and CDR2 is YYNGEE in the germline V gene. The CDR3 extends over 13 amino acids. Between the trimmed V and J ends, which lost 0 bases and 4 bases, there was a span of 5 bases. In DNA form, the CDR3 reads TGTGCCAGCAGCGTAGCGGCGTACAATGAGCAGTTCTTC. It yields the protein CASSVAAYNEQFF.

The chain couples TRBV9 to TRBJ2-2; the D is unclear. The V gene's germline CDR1 is SGDLS and CDR2 YYNGEE. Trimming pared 3 bases from V and 2 bases from J, leaving 14 bases between. The CDR3 length is 16 residues. The CDR3 DNA reads as TGTGCCAGCAGCGAACAGAGTACAGATAACACCGGGGAGCTGTTTTTT. This encodes CASSEQSTDNTGELFF.

This rearrangement joins TRBV7-6 to TRBJ2-7, with D possibly matching TRBD1 (7 bases). This CDR3 contains 14 residues. Germline V gives CDR1 SGHVS, CDR2 FNYEAQ. V was shortened by 5 bases and J by 3 bases, with 14 bases between the two germline ends. The CDR3 spells CASSPRQGLYEQYF. The CDR3 nucleotides are TGTGCCAGCAGCCCTCGACAGGGACTCTACGAGCAGTACTTC.

The rearrangement joins TRBV3-1 (or the pseudogene TRBV3-2) to TRBJ1-2; TRBD1 matches at 11 bases. Unmatched junction bases numbered 5, after V lost 4 bases and J lost 4 bases. CDR3 length equals 15 residues. Germline V gives CDR1 LGHDT, CDR2 YNNKEL (reference sequence). This CDR3 reads CASSRGQGAPYGYTF. DNA for the CDR3: TGTGCCAGCAGCCGAGGACAGGGGGCGCCCTATGGCTACACCTTC.

This chain uses TRBV7-9 with TRBJ1-2, with D unresolved. This CDR3 region has 12 residues. Trimming stripped 5 bases from V and 14 bases from J, with 18 bases between. CDR1 is SEHNR, CDR2 FQNEAQ, per germline (reference sequence). The CDR3 bases are TGTGCCAGCAGCCTCCGGCCGGCTGGAGAGACCTTC. It translates to CASSLRPAGETF.

The chain employs TRBV19 and TRBJ2-5, with a weak D call TRBD1 (6 bases). CDR1 and CDR2 from the germline V gene are LNHDA and SQIVND (reference sequence). This CDR3 is built from 13 residues. V lost 7 bases to trimming and J lost 0 bases, with 9 bases between them. The CDR3 is CASTRTDQETQYF. CDR3 DNA: TGTGCCAGTACCCGGACAGACCAAGAGACCCAGTACTTC.

J is TRBJ1-1 and V is TRBV7-2, with D possibly matching TRBD1 (6 bases). This CDR3 is 15 amino acids long. CDR1 is SGHTA, CDR2 FQGNSA, per germline. V was clipped by 4 bases and J by 1 base, with 13 bases between them. CDR3 loop: CASSSQGYRNTEAFF. The CDR3 DNA follows: TGTGCCAGCAGCTCCCAGGGGTATAGGAACACTGAAGCTTTCTTT.

The CDR3 DNA follows: TGTGCCAGCGATAACAGAGACTATGGCTACACCTTC. It encodes CASDNRDYGYTF. The gene calls are TRBV19 and TRBJ1-2; D is unresolved. The CDR3 covers 12 residues. Trimming left V 9 bases short and J 3 bases short, with 11 bases between. Germline loops: CDR1 LNHDA, CDR2 SQIVND (reference sequence).

Concerning this clone: A much larger clone sits a single nucleotide away, making a read error possible. The chain links TRBV3-1 (or the pseudogene TRBV3-2) to TRBJ2-2; D gene unclear. The CDR3 is made up of 12 amino acids. Trimming shortened V by 3 bases and J by 3 bases, and 2 bases separated the two germline ends. Germline V lookup: CDR1 LGHDT, CDR2 YNNKEL (reference sequence). In nucleotides, the CDR3 is TGTGCCAGCAGCCAGCACACCGGGGAGCTGTTTTTT. Amino acid sequence: CASSQHTGELFF.

The rearrangement joins TRBV18 to TRBJ1-3; D not resolved. V gave up 4 bases and J gave up 7 bases, with 17 bases separating them. The CDR3 covers 15 residues. The germline gives CDR1 KGHSH, CDR2 LQKENI. The CDR3 DNA reads TGTGCCAGCTCACACTCATCCGGGGTCAGGAACACCATATATTTT. Its translation: CASSHSSGVRNTIYF.

The chain is built from TRBV20-1 and TRBJ1-2; D unresolved. There are 14 residues in the CDR3. Trimming stripped 3 bases from V and 7 bases from J, with 18 bases between. Germline CDR1 is DFQATT and CDR2 is SNEGSKA (reference sequence). The CDR3 loop is CSASLMREMGGYTF. Here the CDR3 DNA reads TGCAGTGCTAGTCTGATGAGGGAGATGGGTGGCTACACCTTC.